This TCR beta chain was recorded in a study of OX40 agonist ivuxolimab in advanced cancers. Study-level information: People in dose escalation had one of these cancers: hepatocellular carcinoma, melanoma, renal cell or head and neck cancer. Of mixed ages from about 20 to 80 and averaging about 60 years, the group was almost 85% male.

General study findings and limits: At doses 0.1 to 3.0 mg/kg, CD4+ and CD8+ clones expanded.

Blood specimens came from baseline, cycle 4 day 1, and cycle 7 day 1. Generated by immunoSEQ multiplex PCR, the TCRdb table keeps only in-frame clones and is missing some. The repertoire holds just under 95,000 clones, with 80% to 90% as singletons. The CDR3 runs 17 residues. The trim removed 1 base at V and 2 bases at J, leaving 11 bases unmatched. Germline assignment: CDR1 SGHRS and CDR2 YFSETQ. On this clone itself: As yet, its antigen is unknown.

This TCR came from an adult with an advanced solid tumor such as melanoma, head and neck, liver or kidney cancer. Sequencing used CD4+ or CD8+ T cells sorted from blood, obtained in a trial of the OX40 agonist ivuxolimab. V is TRBV5-1 and J is TRBJ1-1; TRBD1 matches 7 bases. Here the CDR3 reads CASSLLTGVHTNTEAFF. In DNA form, the CDR3 reads TGCGCCAGCAGCTTGTTAACAGGGGTCCATACTAACACTGAAGCTTTCTTT.